Below are 28 T cell receptor beta chains sequenced from a single sample in a study of OX40 agonist ivuxolimab in advanced cancers. The table came from immunoSEQ multiplex PCR; TCRdb's copy has only in-frame clones and leaves some out. Of 100,000 to 130,000 clones in the sample, around 90% were seen once. This specimen was CD4+ or CD8+ T cells sorted from blood, taken in a trial of the OX40 agonist ivuxolimab. These TCRs come from an adult with an advanced solid tumor such as melanoma, head and neck, liver or kidney cancer.

This clone occurred a few times. V usage is TRBV6-6 and J usage is TRBJ2-5; D possibly corresponds to TRBD1 (6 bases). The germline CDR1 and CDR2 sequences are MNHNY and SVGAGI (reference sequence). V was clipped by 8 bases and J by 2 bases, with 9 bases between them. The CDR3 loop spans 12 amino acids. Written as DNA, the CDR3 is TGTGCCAGCTCACAGGGTCAAGAGACCCAGTACTTC. It yields the protein CASSQGQETQYF.

This chain joins TRBV9 and TRBJ2-5, with D possibly being TRBD1 (6 bases). The CDR3 is 15 amino acids. Trimming cost V 0 bases and J 1 base, with 10 bases left between them. Germline V gene data show CDR1 as SGDLS and CDR2 as YYNGEE. The CDR3, as DNA: TGTGCCAGCAGCGTAGGGGGACACTTCCAAGAGACCCAGTACTTC. This codes for CASSVGGHFQETQYF.

V gene TRBV27 combines with J gene TRBJ2-1; D is possibly TRBD1 (6 bases). CDR3 length: 16 residues. V was shortened by 5 bases and J by 5 bases, with 19 bases between the two germline ends. The germline V gene has CDR1 MNHEY and CDR2 SMNVEV (reference sequence). The DNA of the CDR3 is TGTGCCAGCAGTCCCCCGACAGGTTATGGACACAATGAGCAGTTCTTC. Translation gives CASSPPTGYGHNEQFF.

This clone has just one count. V gene TRBV6-5 combines with J gene TRBJ1-6, with a possible D match to TRBD1 (5 bases). Trimming cost V 5 bases and J 7 bases, with 12 bases left between them. CDR3 length: 14 amino acids. Germline V gene lookup returns CDR1 MNHEY and CDR2 SVGAGI. CDR3 protein: CASSPGTTNSPLHF. The CDR3 DNA sequence: TGTGCCAGCAGTCCCGGGACCACGAATTCACCCCTCCACTTT.

With regard to this clone: At one of its ends the junction is not consistent with the germline gene, which may arise from a read error. The chain uses TRBV7-7 and TRBJ2-5; tentative D call: TRBD1 (6 bases). Germline V gene lookup returns CDR1 SSHAT and CDR2 FNYEAQ (reference sequence). The CDR3 contains 15 residues. CDR3 DNA: TGTGCTAGCAGCCCAGGACAGAACGGGCAAGAGACCCAGTACTTC. This translates into CASSPGQNGQETQYF.

The chain carries TRBV11-3 and TRBJ2-2, with D possibly being TRBD1 (6 bases). The germline gives CDR1 SGHNT, CDR2 YENEEA. V was trimmed by 5 bases and J by 4 bases, leaving 11 bases between them. CDR3 length: 14 amino acids. CDR3 in DNA: TGTGCCAGCAGCCAGCCCAGGGGCACCGGGGAGCTGTTTTTT. Translation: CASSQPRGTGELFF.

The J gene is TRBJ1-1, the V gene TRBV25-1; a possible D gene is TRBD1 (5 bases). Trimming removed 6 bases at V and 4 bases at J, with 12 bases between. The CDR3 extends over 13 amino acids. The germline V gene encodes CDR1 MGHDK and CDR2 SYGVNS. The CDR3 nucleotides read TGTGCCAGCAGATTTGGGGGAGGCACTGAAGCTTTCTTT. This encodes CASRFGGGTEAFF.

V gene TRBV9 combines with J gene TRBJ2-6; D gene uncertain. Between the trimmed V and J ends, which lost 4 bases and 3 bases, there was a span of 11 bases. The CDR3 totals 15 residues. From germline, CDR1 is SGDLS and CDR2 YYNGEE. The CDR3 here is CASSPQAHGANVLTF. The CDR3 nucleotides read TGTGCCAGCAGCCCCCAGGCTCATGGGGCCAACGTCCTGACTTTC.

The genes are TRBV19 and TRBJ1-2; D remains ambiguous. In germline, CDR1 is LNHDA, CDR2 SQIVND (reference sequence). Trimming pared 5 bases from V and 8 bases from J, leaving 12 bases between. The CDR3 is 12 residues long. This CDR3 reads CASSYEGRGYTF. CDR3 coding DNA: TGTGCCAGTAGTTACGAGGGTCGCGGCTACACCTTC. The variable domain in full, with the rest retrieved from reference TRBV19 and TRBJ1-2, is DGGITQSPKYLFRKEGQNVTLSCEQNLNHDAMYWYRQDPGQGLRLIYYSQIVNDFQKGDIAEGYSVSREKKESFPLTVTSAQKNPTAFYLCASSYEGRGYTFGSGTRLTVV.

The rearrangement links TRBV6-6 to TRBJ2-7; TRBD2 aligns across 8 bases. The CDR3 totals 16 residues. Germline CDR1 MNHNY, CDR2 SVGAGI (reference sequence). V trimming: 2 bases; J trimming: 1 base; junction bases outside the gene matches: 7. The CDR3 here is CASSYPWSGSSYEQYF. As DNA, the CDR3 is TGTGCCAGCAGTTACCCCTGGAGCGGGAGTTCCTACGAGCAGTACTTC.

The CDR3 protein is CASSYHGRKLDTQYF. In DNA form, the CDR3 reads TGTGCCAGCAGCTACCACGGGAGGAAGTTAGATACGCAGTATTTT. V and J are TRBV7-6 and TRBJ2-3; 7 bases align to TRBD2. Per the germline V gene, CDR1 is SGHVS and CDR2 is FNYEAQ. The CDR3 runs to 15 residues. V was pared by 4 bases and J by 5 bases, with 9 bases of the junction left unmatched.

V is TRBV10-3 and J is TRBJ2-2; TRBD1 might be the D (6 bases). The germline V and J ends were trimmed by 3 bases and 4 bases, with 6 bases remaining between them. The CDR3 length is 13 residues. Germline CDR1 reads ENHRY; CDR2 reads SYGVKD. The CDR3, as DNA: TGTGCCATCAGTGAAGGGGGCACCGGGGAGCTGTTTTTT. It is translated as CAISEGGTGELFF.

The J gene is TRBJ1-1, the V gene TRBV9; D remains ambiguous. Germline loops: CDR1 SGDLS, CDR2 YYNGEE. This CDR3 has 18 residues. V lost 4 bases and J 0 bases, leaving 22 bases between the germline ends. CDR3 sequence: CASSPQTPQALLNTEAFF. CDR3 nucleotide sequence: TGTGCCAGCAGCCCCCAGACTCCCCAAGCCCTTCTGAACACTGAAGCTTTCTTT. The full variable domain, in which reference TRBV9 and TRBJ1-1 provide the parts outside the CDR3, is DSGVTQTPKHLITATGQRVTLRCSPRSGDLSVYWYQQSLDQGLQFLIQYYNGEERAKGNILERFSAQQFPDLHSELNLSSLELGDSALYFCASSPQTPQALLNTEAFFGQGTRLTVV.

This sequence joins TRBV15 and TRBJ2-5; tentative D call: TRBD2 (7 bases). There are 15 residues in the CDR3. Germline lookup yields CDR1 LNHNV and CDR2 YYDKDF (reference sequence). V lost 4 bases to trimming and J lost 1 base, with 13 bases between them. The CDR3: CATSTSGTSQETQYF. DNA for the CDR3: TGTGCCACCAGCACAAGCGGGACATCCCAAGAGACCCAGTACTTC.

V gene TRBV19 combines with J gene TRBJ1-1; no reliable D call. With 5 bases removed from V and 7 bases from J, the gap between germline ends came to 11 bases. The length of the CDR3 is 12 residues. CDR1 is LNHDA, CDR2 SQIVND, per germline (reference sequence). CDR3 residues: CASSPPPGEAFF. As DNA, the CDR3 is TGTGCCAGTAGTCCCCCGCCGGGTGAAGCTTTCTTT.

This clone was seen only once. This chain connects TRBV5-6 to TRBJ2-1, with a weak D call TRBD2 (6 bases). The germline V gene encodes CDR1 SGHDT and CDR2 YYEEEE. V was pared by 7 bases and J by 2 bases, with 13 bases between. The CDR3 contains 14 residues. The CDR3 loop reads CASGPGLTYNEQFF. The CDR3 DNA follows: TGTGCCAGCGGCCCGGGACTTACCTACAATGAGCAGTTCTTC.

The genes are TRBV9 and TRBJ1-5; D possibly corresponds to TRBD1 (6 bases). The length of the CDR3 is 15 residues. Looked up from germline, CDR1 is SGDLS and CDR2 is YYNGEE. V dropped 0 bases and J dropped 4 bases, with 11 bases sitting between them. CDR3 protein: CASSVDAGVNQPQHF. The CDR3 DNA reads as TGTGCCAGCAGCGTAGATGCAGGGGTGAATCAGCCCCAGCATTTT.

The table lists this clone with a count of one. V gene TRBV2 combines with J gene TRBJ1-2, with D unclear. Trimming shortened V by 2 bases and J by 10 bases, and 20 bases separated the two germline ends. CDR1 and CDR2 (germline): SNHLY, FYNNEI. This CDR3 has 15 amino acids. CDR3 DNA: TGTGCCAGCAGTGAATTGGCGGGGAATATCTCTCTCTACACCTTC. Translation gives CASSELAGNISLYTF.

This chain links TRBV14 with TRBJ2-7; 9 bases map to TRBD2. The CDR3 extends over 14 amino acids. Germline CDR1 SGHDN, CDR2 FVKESK. V shed 7 bases and J 2 bases; nucleotides not matched to a gene: 6. The CDR3 sequence: CASNRLAGPYEQYF. CDR3 bases: TGTGCCAGCAACCGGCTAGCGGGACCCTACGAGCAGTACTTC.

The rearrangement uses TRBV7-3 and TRBJ2-2; a weak D match, TRBD2 (5 bases). The germline V gene encodes CDR1 SGHTA and CDR2 FQGTGA. The CDR3 is 18 amino acids. V lost 1 base to trimming and J lost 4 bases, with 19 bases between them. DNA of the CDR3: TGTGCCAGCAGCTTAAACTCCCGTCGGGGTATGGGCACCGGGGAGCTGTTTTTT. It translates to CASSLNSRRGMGTGELFF.

This clone was picked up one time. V is TRBV5-1 and J is TRBJ2-7, with D unresolved. V was shortened by 2 bases and J by 7 bases, with 19 bases between the two germline ends. The germline gives CDR1 SGHRS, CDR2 YFSETQ. The CDR3 has 15 residues. The CDR3 is CASSFTPGSDGEQYF. The CDR3, as DNA: TGCGCCAGCAGCTTTACCCCCGGATCCGATGGGGAGCAGTACTTC.

V is TRBV5-6 and J is TRBJ2-3, with 7 bases lining up with TRBD1. The CDR3 spans 16 residues. Germline V gives CDR1 SGHDT, CDR2 YYEEEE. The V and J ends lost 4 bases and 4 bases, in that order; junction bases with no gene match: 12. The CDR3 reads CASSTWTGQAADTQYF. The CDR3 bases are TGTGCCAGCAGCACCTGGACAGGCCAGGCGGCAGATACGCAGTATTTT.

The chain joins TRBV28 to TRBJ2-7, with 8 bases lining up with TRBD1. This CDR3 has 15 residues. Germline V gene lookup returns CDR1 MDHEN and CDR2 SYDVKM. The V and J ends lost 3 bases and 4 bases, in that order; junction bases with no gene match: 8. CDR3: CASSFAGTGSYEQYF. For the CDR3, the DNA is TGTGCCAGCAGTTTTGCCGGGACAGGATCTTACGAGCAGTACTTC.

This clone was recorded a few times. One junction end does not reproduce the germline sequence, and a read error may be involved. V usage is TRBV28 and J usage is TRBJ1-5; the match to TRBD1 covers 7 bases. Per the germline V gene, CDR1 is MDHEN and CDR2 is SYDVKM. This CDR3 spans 12 amino acids. CDR3 amino acids: CASSTGDQPQHF. CDR3 nucleotides: TGTGCAAGCAGTACAGGGGACCAGCCCCAGCATTTT.

This clone was found once. The chain combines TRBV25-1 with TRBJ2-6; D unclear. Germline CDR1 MGHDK, CDR2 SYGVNS. This CDR3 has 14 residues. Trimming shortened V by 7 bases and J by 0 bases, and 7 bases separated the two germline ends. The CDR3, as DNA: TGTGCCAGCACTCGGAACTCTGGGGCCAACGTCCTGACTTTC. Translated: CASTRNSGANVLTF.

The chain uses TRBV7-3 and TRBJ2-1; 7 bases line up with TRBD2. Per the germline V gene, CDR1 is SGHTA and CDR2 is FQGTGA. The CDR3 totals 18 residues. The V segment lost 5 bases and the J segment 7 bases; nucleotides outside the gene matches: 20. CDR3 sequence reads: CASSPRASGTLGGNEQFF. CDR3 sequence (DNA): TGTGCCAGCAGCCCACGCGCCAGCGGGACCCTCGGCGGGAATGAGCAGTTCTTC.

This clone was recorded once. CDR3 coding DNA: TGCGCCAGCAGCCTTGGGGGTAGCGGGGGCACAGATACGCAGTATTTT. Amino acid sequence: CASSLGGSGGTDTQYF. The chain is built from TRBV4-3 and TRBJ2-3, with 8 nucleotides matching TRBD2. The germline V gene has CDR1 LGHNA and CDR2 YSLEER. V was pared by 4 bases and J by 1 base, with 7 bases of the junction left unmatched. The CDR3 runs to 16 residues.

CDR3 residues: CASSSTPGVPYEQYF. CDR3 bases: TGTGCCAGCAGCTCCACCCCCGGGGTCCCCTACGAGCAGTACTTC. V is TRBV7-9 and J is TRBJ2-5; D perhaps matches TRBD2 (5 bases). The DNA end favors TRBJ2-7, so the J call may be wrong. CDR1 SEHNR and CDR2 FQNEAQ come from the germline V gene (reference sequence). This CDR3 is 15 amino acids long.